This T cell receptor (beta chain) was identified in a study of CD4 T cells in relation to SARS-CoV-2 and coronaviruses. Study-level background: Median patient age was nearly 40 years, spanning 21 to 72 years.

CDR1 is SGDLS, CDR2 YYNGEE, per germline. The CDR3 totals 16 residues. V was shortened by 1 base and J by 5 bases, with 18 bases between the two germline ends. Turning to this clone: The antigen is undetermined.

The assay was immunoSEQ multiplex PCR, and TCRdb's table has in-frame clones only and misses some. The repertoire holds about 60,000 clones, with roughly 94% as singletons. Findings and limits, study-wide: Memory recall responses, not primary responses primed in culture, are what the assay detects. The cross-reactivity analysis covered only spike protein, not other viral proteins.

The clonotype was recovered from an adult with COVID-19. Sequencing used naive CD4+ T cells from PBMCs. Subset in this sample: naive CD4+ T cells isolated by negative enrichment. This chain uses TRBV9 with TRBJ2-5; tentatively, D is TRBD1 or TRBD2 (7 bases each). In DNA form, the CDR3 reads TGTGCCAGCAGCGTATCGGGCCAGGGGGGGACGGAGACCCAGTACTTC. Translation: CASSVSGQGGTETQYF.